One and the same sample provided the 24 T cell receptor beta chains below, sequenced in a study of T cell responses to AZD1222 COVID-19 vaccine. Generated by immunoSEQ multiplex PCR, the TCRdb table keeps only in-frame clones and is missing some. The table shows 120,000 to 150,000 clones, with 80% to 90% occurring only once. The sample was peripheral blood, taken on day 0 of AZD1222 vaccination. These receptors were obtained from an adult in good health.

This clone appeared a single time. The chain couples TRBV30 to TRBJ2-1; 13 positions agree with TRBD2. CDR3 length: 15 amino acids. The V gene end was trimmed by 3 bases and the J gene end by 7 bases; junction bases not matched to a gene: 6. The germline V gene has CDR1 GTSNPN and CDR2 SVGIG (reference sequence). The CDR3 nucleotides read TGTGCCTGGAGGGGACTAGCGGGGCCGTTTAATGAGCAGTTCTTC. As protein: CAWRGLAGPFNEQFF.

The rearrangement joins TRBV28 to TRBJ1-5, with D possibly matching TRBD1 (6 bases). The germline V gene has CDR1 MDHEN and CDR2 SYDVKM. Trimming took 1 base from V and 9 from J, leaving 16 bases between them. CDR3 length equals 15 residues. This CDR3 reads CASSLSALRGLPQHF. The DNA of the CDR3 is TGTGCCAGCAGTTTATCTGCCCTGAGGGGGTTGCCCCAGCATTTT.

This chain joins TRBV19 and TRBJ2-3; TRBD1 matches at 9 bases. CDR1 is LNHDA, CDR2 SQIVND, per germline (reference sequence). V was pared by 2 bases and J by 1 base, with 7 bases of the junction left unmatched. CDR3 length: 17 amino acids. CDR3 loop: CASSILPGTGRTDTQYF. In DNA, the CDR3 is TGTGCCAGTAGTATACTCCCGGGGACAGGGCGCACAGATACGCAGTATTTT. The full variable domain, with the rest looked up from reference TRBV19 and TRBJ2-3, is DGGITQSPKYLFRKEGQNVTLSCEQNLNHDAMYWYRQDPGQGLRLIYYSQIVNDFQKGDIAEGYSVSREKKESFPLTVTSAQKNPTAFYLCASSILPGTGRTDTQYFGPGTRLTVL.

The V and J genes are TRBV30 and TRBJ2-2, with TRBD1 identical over 7 bases. This CDR3 is 14 amino acids long. CDR1 is GTSNPN and CDR2 is SVGIG in the germline V gene (reference sequence). V lost 5 bases and J lost 1; bases outside the gene matches: 4. The CDR3 here is CAWSGTVNTGELFF. CDR3 in DNA: TGTGCCTGGTCGGGGACAGTGAACACCGGGGAGCTGTTTTTT. Based on the CDR3 plus reference TRBV30 and TRBJ2-2, the full variable domain is SQTIHQWPATLVQPVGSPLSLECTVEGTSNPNLYWYRQAAGRGLQLLFYSVGIGQISSEVPQNLSASRPQDRQFILSSKKLLLSDSGFYLCAWSGTVNTGELFFGEGSRLTVL.

This clone was recorded only once. V and J are TRBV15 and TRBJ1-1, with D perhaps matching TRBD1 (5 bases). Trimming took 0 bases from V and 4 from J, leaving 18 bases between them. The CDR3 is made up of 17 amino acids. From germline, CDR1 is LNHNV and CDR2 YYDKDF (reference sequence). CDR3 nucleotides: TGTGCCACCAGCAGAGATTGGAGCGGGGGTCTGGGCACTGAAGCTTTCTTT. Translating gives CATSRDWSGGLGTEAFF.

CDR3 nucleotide sequence: TGTGCTAGTGGTTTGGCCCCCCGCAGGGAGAGTGGCTACACCTTC. Protein sequence: CASGLAPRRESGYTF. This chain joins TRBV12-5 and TRBJ1-2; D might be TRBD1 (5 bases). The CDR3 extends over 15 amino acids. CDR1 and CDR2 from the germline V gene are LGHNT and FRNRAP. Trimming took off 1 base at V and 7 bases at J, with 16 bases between the two ends. The variable domain in full, with the rest retrieved from reference TRBV12-5 and TRBJ1-2, is DARVTQTPRHKVTEMGQEVTMRCQPILGHNTVFWYRQTMMQGLELLAYFRNRAPLDDSGMPKDRFSAEMPDATLATLKIQPSEPRDSAVYFCASGLAPRRESGYTFGSGTRLTVV.

The J gene is TRBJ2-2, the V gene TRBV29-1; D is unclear. In germline, CDR1 is SQVTM, CDR2 ANQGSEA. The CDR3 loop spans 13 amino acids. V lost 6 bases and J 4 bases, leaving 12 bases between the germline ends. The CDR3 is CSVAAWVTGELFF. The CDR3 DNA sequence: TGCAGCGTGGCTGCATGGGTCACCGGGGAGCTGTTTTTT.

This clone was recorded a few times. The genes are TRBV5-6 and TRBJ2-1; TRBD2 aligns across 7 bases. The V gene's germline CDR1 is SGHDT and CDR2 YYEEEE. CDR3 length: 15 amino acids. The ends lost 2 bases at V and 9 bases at J; junction bases unmatched: 11. The CDR3 DNA follows: TGTGCCAGCAGCTTCGGGGAGGCCTCGGGAGGTGAGCAGTTCTTC. Its translation: CASSFGEASGGEQFF. The full variable domain, rest sourced from reference TRBV5-6 and TRBJ2-1, is DAGVTQSPTHLIKTRGQQVTLRCSPKSGHDTVSWYQQALGQGPQFIFQYYEEEERQRGNFPDRFSGHQFPNYSSELNVNALLLGDSALYLCASSFGEASGGEQFFGPGTRLTVL.

Only a few counts were recorded for this clone. The genes are TRBV6-4 and TRBJ1-1; D possibly corresponds to TRBD1 (6 bases). CDR3 length: 17 amino acids. From germline, CDR1 is MRHNA and CDR2 SNTAGT. Trimming took 2 bases from V and 6 from J, leaving 22 bases between them. The CDR3 loop is CASSDEGVGIARAEAFF. For the CDR3, the DNA is TGTGCCAGCAGTGACGAGGGGGTTGGGATTGCACGGGCTGAAGCTTTCTTT.

The CDR3 DNA sequence: TGTGCCAGCAGCCCTCCATCGGGGAACACTGAAGCTTTCTTT. It codes for CASSPPSGNTEAFF. This chain links TRBV28 with TRBJ1-1; D is undetermined. This CDR3 comprises 14 residues. Looked up from germline, CDR1 is MDHEN and CDR2 is SYDVKM. V gave up 6 bases and J gave up 1 base, with 12 bases separating them.

This clone is a singleton in its sample. This chain uses TRBV28 with TRBJ2-7; 10 bases align to TRBD2. Trimming removed 3 bases from V and 6 bases from J; junction bases left unmatched: 14. CDR1 is MDHEN, CDR2 SYDVKM, per germline. CDR3 size: 17 residues. CDR3 nucleotide sequence: TGTGCCAGCAGTTTGCCAAGGGCTAGCGGGAGATGGGGCGAGCAGTACTTC. Translation: CASSLPRASGRWGEQYF.

This clone was seen once. This chain links TRBV5-1 with TRBJ1-2, with 9 bases lining up with TRBD1. Germline CDR1 and CDR2: SGHRS and YFSETQ. After removal of 4 bases from V and 0 bases from J, the junction contained 4 bases not matched to a gene. This CDR3 is built from 15 residues. The CDR3 spells CASSPGQGANYGYTF. In DNA, the CDR3 is TGCGCCAGCAGCCCGGGACAGGGAGCTAACTATGGCTACACCTTC.

The rearrangement uses TRBV7-9 and TRBJ2-5; TRBD2 agrees at 9 bases. CDR3 size: 17 residues. Trimming at V came to 5 bases and at J to 1 base, leaving 11 bases not matched to a gene. Germline V gene sequence: CDR1 SEHNR, CDR2 FQNEAQ (reference sequence). CDR3 nucleotide sequence: TGTGCCAGCAGCCCGAAACGGCTAGCGGGACCCCAAGAGACCCAGTACTTC. This sequence encodes CASSPKRLAGPQETQYF.

The chain links TRBV19 to TRBJ2-3; D perhaps matches TRBD2 (6 bases). V lost 3 bases and J 4 bases, leaving 17 bases between the germline ends. Looked up from germline, CDR1 is LNHDA and CDR2 is SQIVND (reference sequence). The CDR3 sequence is 16 residues long. CDR3 amino acids: CASSMGLGHTADTQYF. The CDR3 coding sequence is TGTGCCAGTAGTATGGGACTCGGACACACCGCAGATACGCAGTATTTT.

This clone was seen once. The genes are TRBV18 and TRBJ1-5; the D is unclear. From germline, CDR1 is KGHSH and CDR2 LQKENI. V was cut by 2 bases and J by 5 bases, with 7 bases left in between. CDR3 length: 13 amino acids. CDR3 residues: CASSPGRDQPQHF. The CDR3 DNA is TGTGCCAGCTCACCAGGGCGGGATCAGCCCCAGCATTTT. The full variable domain, with the rest looked up from reference TRBV18 and TRBJ1-5, is NAGVMQNPRHLVRRRGQEARLRCSPMKGHSHVYWYRQLPEEGLKFMVYLQKENIIDESGMPKERFSAEFPKEGPSILRIQQVVRGDSAAYFCASSPGRDQPQHFGDGTRLSIL.

V gene TRBV7-8 combines with J gene TRBJ2-7; TRBD1 matches at 11 bases. The junction had 4 bases not matched to a gene; V was cut back by 0 bases and J by 0 bases. This CDR3 is 17 amino acids long. Germline V lookup: CDR1 SGHVS, CDR2 FQNEAQ. The CDR3 nucleotides are TGTGCCAGCAGCTTAGCTGGAGGGACAGGGGGCTCCTACGAGCAGTACTTC. It yields the protein CASSLAGGTGGSYEQYF.

The rearrangement uses TRBV3-1 (or the pseudogene TRBV3-2) and TRBJ2-1; 8 bases align to TRBD1. The CDR3 is 14 amino acids. Per germline, CDR1 LGHDT and CDR2 YNNKEL (reference sequence). J was trimmed by 5 bases and V by 4 bases; bases with no gene match: 4. The CDR3 protein is CASSLGQENNEQFF. The CDR3 coding sequence is TGTGCCAGCAGCCTGGGACAGGAGAACAATGAGCAGTTCTTC.

The chain recombines TRBV28 with TRBJ1-2; no definite D call. There are 11 residues in the CDR3. Trimming cost V 11 bases and J 8 bases, with 15 bases left between them. Germline assignment: CDR1 MDHEN and CDR2 SYDVKM. The CDR3 protein is CACGVGRGYTF. The CDR3 DNA is TGTGCCTGCGGGGTAGGGAGAGGCTACACCTTC.

The chain joins TRBV27 to TRBJ2-1; D may be TRBD1 (6 bases). Germline loops: CDR1 MNHEY, CDR2 SMNVEV (reference sequence). V lost 6 bases to trimming and J lost 4 bases, with 13 bases between them. The length of the CDR3 is 14 residues. The CDR3 loop reads CASSPTTGYNEQFF. CDR3 bases: TGTGCCAGCAGCCCCACGACAGGTTACAATGAGCAGTTCTTC.

J is TRBJ2-7 and V is TRBV7-2, with D unclear. The germline V gene encodes CDR1 SGHTA and CDR2 FQGNSA. The V end was cut by 4 bases, the J end by 3 bases, with 7 bases between. This CDR3 is 12 amino acids long. In DNA form, the CDR3 reads TGTGCCAGCAGCTCCTTCGACTACGAGCAGTACTTC. Amino acid sequence: CASSSFDYEQYF.

The CDR3 loop is CSVGGTGGKRTEAFF. DNA for the CDR3: TGCAGCGTTGGAGGGACAGGGGGAAAGAGGACTGAAGCTTTCTTT. The chain carries TRBV29-1 and TRBJ1-1, with 11 bases that match TRBD1. Trimming removed 4 bases from V and 5 bases from J; junction bases left unmatched: 9. The CDR3 runs to 15 residues. Germline CDR1 is SQVTM and CDR2 is ANQGSEA.

This chain links TRBV2 with TRBJ1-1; TRBD1 agrees at 9 bases. Germline CDR1 reads SNHLY; CDR2 reads FYNNEI. V shed 8 bases, J shed 1 base, and the junction held 2 bases outside the gene matches. The CDR3 sequence is 13 residues long. The CDR3 reads CASGQGTNTEAFF. The CDR3 bases are TGTGCCAGCGGACAGGGGACGAACACTGAAGCTTTCTTT.

The chain links TRBV6-1 to TRBJ1-6, with TRBD1 matching over 8 bases. The V gene's germline CDR1 is MNHNS and CDR2 SASEGT. The CDR3 is 17 amino acids. V dropped 0 bases and J dropped 13; count of bases not matched to a gene: 14. The CDR3 sequence: CASSEAGVGQGALPLHF. In DNA form, the CDR3 reads TGTGCCAGCAGTGAAGCTGGGGTAGGGCAGGGGGCATTGCCCCTCCACTTT.

The CDR3 sequence is CASSVREGERRYTF. Written as DNA, the CDR3 is TGCGCCAGCAGCGTCAGGGAAGGGGAAAGGAGGTACACCTTC. J is TRBJ1-2 and V is TRBV5-1; tentative D call: TRBD1 (5 bases). Germline loops: CDR1 SGHRS, CDR2 YFSETQ. V lost 4 bases and J lost 11, with 21 bases in between. CDR3 length equals 14 residues.